This entry features one TCR beta chain sequence. Its antigen is currently unknown. The sample is drawn from a study of blood T cell dynamics during melanoma immunotherapy. Study background: Metastatic melanoma patients received first-line pembrolizumab or nivolumab plus ipilimumab.

This CDR3 contains 12 residues. Germline V lookup: CDR1 SGHRS, CDR2 YFSETQ. J gave up 16 bases and V 0 bases, and 7 bases lay outside the gene matches. Time point denoted: pre-treatment baseline. Study-level results: Among sorted CD8+ subsets, immune-effector cells had the highest clonality and cell-free DNA similarity.

TCRdb keeps only in-frame clones here, not all; method: immunoSEQ multiplex PCR. The table shows more than 3,500 clones, with roughly 97% occurring only once. The V and J genes are TRBV5-1 and TRBJ2-1; 7 bases align to TRBD1. This TCR was sampled from a human donor with melanoma. The sample in question was effector memory CD8+ T cells from blood, obtained from a patient treated with checkpoint blockade. CDR3 residues: CASSLGAGGYFF. The CDR3 region has the DNA TGCGCCAGCAGCTTGGGGGCAGGGGGATACTTCTTC.